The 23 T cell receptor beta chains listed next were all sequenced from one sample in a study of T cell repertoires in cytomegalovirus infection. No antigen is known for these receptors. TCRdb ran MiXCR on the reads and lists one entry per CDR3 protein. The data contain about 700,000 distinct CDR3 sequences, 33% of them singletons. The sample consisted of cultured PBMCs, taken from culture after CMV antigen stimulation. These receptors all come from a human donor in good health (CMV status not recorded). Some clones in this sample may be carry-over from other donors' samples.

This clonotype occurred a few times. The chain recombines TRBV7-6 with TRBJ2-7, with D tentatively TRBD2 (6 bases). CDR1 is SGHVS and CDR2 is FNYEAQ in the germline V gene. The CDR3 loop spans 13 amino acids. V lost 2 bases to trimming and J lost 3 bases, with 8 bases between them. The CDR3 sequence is CASSLNSGYEQYF. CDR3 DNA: TGTGCCAGCAGCTTAAATAGCGGCTACGAGCAGTACTTC.

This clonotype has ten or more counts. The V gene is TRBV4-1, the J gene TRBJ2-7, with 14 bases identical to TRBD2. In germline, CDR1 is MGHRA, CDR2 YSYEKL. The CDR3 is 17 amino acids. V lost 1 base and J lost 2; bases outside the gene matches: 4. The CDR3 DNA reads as TGCGCCAGCAGCCAAGTCGGGACTAGCGGGAGTCCCTACGAGCAGTACTTC. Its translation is CASSQVGTSGSPYEQYF.

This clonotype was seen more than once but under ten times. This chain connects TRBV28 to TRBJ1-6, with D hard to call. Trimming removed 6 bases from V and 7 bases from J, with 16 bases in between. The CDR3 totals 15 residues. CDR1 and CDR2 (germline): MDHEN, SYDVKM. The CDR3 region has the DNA TGTGCCAGCAGATACCGGGCCATCCGAAATTCACCCCTCCACTTT. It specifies CASRYRAIRNSPLHF.

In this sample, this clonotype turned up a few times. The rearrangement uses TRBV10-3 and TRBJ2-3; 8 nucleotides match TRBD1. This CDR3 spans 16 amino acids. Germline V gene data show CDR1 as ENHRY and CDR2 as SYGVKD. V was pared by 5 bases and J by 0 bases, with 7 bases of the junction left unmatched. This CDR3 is CAISRTGQGSTDTQYF. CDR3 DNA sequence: TGTGCCATCAGTAGAACCGGACAGGGAAGCACAGATACGCAGTATTTT.

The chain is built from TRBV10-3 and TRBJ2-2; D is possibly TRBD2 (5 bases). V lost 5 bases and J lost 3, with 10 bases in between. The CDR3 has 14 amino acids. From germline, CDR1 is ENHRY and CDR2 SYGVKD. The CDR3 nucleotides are TGTGCCATCAGTTCGACTATCTACACCGGGGAGCTGTTTTTT. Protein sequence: CAISSTIYTGELFF.

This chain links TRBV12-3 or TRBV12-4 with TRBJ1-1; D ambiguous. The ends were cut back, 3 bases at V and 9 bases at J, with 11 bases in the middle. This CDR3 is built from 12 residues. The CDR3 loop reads CASSFWGTQAFF. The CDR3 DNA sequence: TGTGCCAGCAGTTTTTGGGGAACTCAAGCTTTCTTT.

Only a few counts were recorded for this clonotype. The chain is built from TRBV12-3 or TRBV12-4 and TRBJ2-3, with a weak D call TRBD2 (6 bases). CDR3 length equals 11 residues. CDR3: CVTSWGYEQYF. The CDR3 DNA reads TGTGTCACTAGCTGGGGATATGAGCAGTATTTT.

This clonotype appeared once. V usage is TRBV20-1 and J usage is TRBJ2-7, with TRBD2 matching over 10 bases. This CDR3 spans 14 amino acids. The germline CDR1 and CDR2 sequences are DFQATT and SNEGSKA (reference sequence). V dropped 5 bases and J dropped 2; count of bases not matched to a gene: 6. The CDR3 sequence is CSAPTSGDTYEQYF. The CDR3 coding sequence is TGCAGTGCTCCAACTAGCGGGGACACCTACGAGCAGTACTTC.

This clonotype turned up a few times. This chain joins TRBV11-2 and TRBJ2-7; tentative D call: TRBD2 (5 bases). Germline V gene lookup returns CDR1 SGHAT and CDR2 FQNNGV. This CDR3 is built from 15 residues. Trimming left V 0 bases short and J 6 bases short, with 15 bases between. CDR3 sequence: CASSLDGERQSEQYF. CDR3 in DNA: TGTGCCAGCAGCTTAGACGGGGAAAGGCAGAGCGAGCAGTACTTC.

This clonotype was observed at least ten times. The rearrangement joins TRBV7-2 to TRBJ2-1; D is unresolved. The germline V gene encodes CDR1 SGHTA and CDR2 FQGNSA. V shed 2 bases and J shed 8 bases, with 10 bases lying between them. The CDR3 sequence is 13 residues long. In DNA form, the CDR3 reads TGTGCCAGCAGCTTAAAATGGATCGATGAGCAGTTCTTC. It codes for CASSLKWIDEQFF.

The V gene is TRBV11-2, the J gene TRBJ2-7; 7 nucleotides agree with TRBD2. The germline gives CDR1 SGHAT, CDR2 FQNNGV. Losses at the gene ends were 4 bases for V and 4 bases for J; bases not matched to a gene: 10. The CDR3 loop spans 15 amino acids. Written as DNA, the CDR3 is TGTGCCAGCAGCTCAAGACTGGGGGGGAGTTACGAGCAGTACTTC. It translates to CASSSRLGGSYEQYF.

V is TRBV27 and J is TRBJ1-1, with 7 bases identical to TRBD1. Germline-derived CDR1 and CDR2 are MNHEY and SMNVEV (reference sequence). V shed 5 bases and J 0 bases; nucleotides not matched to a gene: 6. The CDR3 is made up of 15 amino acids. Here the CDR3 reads CASSPGQAMNTEAFF. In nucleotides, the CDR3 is TGTGCCAGCAGTCCCGGACAGGCCATGAACACTGAAGCTTTCTTT.

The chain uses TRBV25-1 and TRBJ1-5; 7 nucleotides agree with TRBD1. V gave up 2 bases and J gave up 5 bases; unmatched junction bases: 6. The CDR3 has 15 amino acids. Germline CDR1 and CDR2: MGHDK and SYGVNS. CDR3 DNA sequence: TGTGCCAGCAGTGAAGATACAGGGGCGGATCAGCCCCAGCATTTT. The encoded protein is CASSEDTGADQPQHF.

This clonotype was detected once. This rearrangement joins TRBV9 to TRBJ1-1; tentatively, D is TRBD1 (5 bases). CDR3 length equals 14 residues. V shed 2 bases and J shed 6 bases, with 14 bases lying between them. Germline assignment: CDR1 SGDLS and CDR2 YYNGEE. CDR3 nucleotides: TGTGCCAGCAGCGTCATGACAGCTAGCTCTGAAGCTTTCTTT. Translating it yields CASSVMTASSEAFF.

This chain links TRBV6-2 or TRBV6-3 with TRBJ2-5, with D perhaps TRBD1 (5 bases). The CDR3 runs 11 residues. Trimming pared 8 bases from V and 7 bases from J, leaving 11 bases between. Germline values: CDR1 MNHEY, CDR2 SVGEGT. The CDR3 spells CASRQKRTQYF. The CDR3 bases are TGTGCCAGCCGACAGAAGAGGACCCAGTACTTC.

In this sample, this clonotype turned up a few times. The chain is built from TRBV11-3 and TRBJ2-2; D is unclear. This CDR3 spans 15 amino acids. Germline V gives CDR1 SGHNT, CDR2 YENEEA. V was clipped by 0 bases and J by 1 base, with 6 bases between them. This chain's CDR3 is CASSLDGENTGELFF. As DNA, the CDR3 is TGTGCCAGCAGCTTAGATGGGGAGAACACCGGGGAGCTGTTTTTT. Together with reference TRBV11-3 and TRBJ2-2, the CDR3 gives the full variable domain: EAGVVQSPRYKIIEKKQPVAFWCNPISGHNTLYWYLQNLGQGPELLIRYENEEAVDDSQLPKDRFSAERLKGVDSTLKIQPAELGDSAVYLCASSLDGENTGELFFGEGSRLTVL.

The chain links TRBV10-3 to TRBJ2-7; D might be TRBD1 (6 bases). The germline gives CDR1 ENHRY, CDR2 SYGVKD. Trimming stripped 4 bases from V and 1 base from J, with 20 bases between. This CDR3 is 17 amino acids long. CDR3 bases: TGTGCCATCAGTGGGTTCGCAGGGGCTGAGAGATCCTACGAGCAGTACTTC. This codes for CAISGFAGAERSYEQYF.

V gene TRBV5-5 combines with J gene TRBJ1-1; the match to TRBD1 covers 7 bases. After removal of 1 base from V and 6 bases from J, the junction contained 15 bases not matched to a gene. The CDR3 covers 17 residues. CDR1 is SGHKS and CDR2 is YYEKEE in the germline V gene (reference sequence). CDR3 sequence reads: CASSLRVRGQGDSEAFF. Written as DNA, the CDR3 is TGTGCCAGCAGCTTGAGGGTGAGGGGCCAGGGGGACTCTGAAGCTTTCTTT. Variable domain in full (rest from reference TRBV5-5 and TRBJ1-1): DAGVTQSPTHLIKTRGQQVTLRCSPISGHKSVSWYQQVLGQGPQFIFQYYEKEERGRGNFPDRFSARQFPNYSSELNVNALLLGDSALYLCASSLRVRGQGDSEAFFGQGTRLTVV.

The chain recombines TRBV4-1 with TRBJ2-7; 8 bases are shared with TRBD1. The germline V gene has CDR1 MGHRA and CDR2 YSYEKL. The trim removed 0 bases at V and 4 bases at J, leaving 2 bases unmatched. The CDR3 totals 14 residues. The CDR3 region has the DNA TGCGCCAGCAGCCAAGAGGACAGGGCTTACGAGCAGTACTTC. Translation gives CASSQEDRAYEQYF.

The CDR3 DNA is TGTGCCAGCAGCTTCGATGTCTCTGAAGCTTTCTTT. Its protein product is CASSFDVSEAFF. This sequence joins TRBV7-9 and TRBJ1-1; D gene uncertain. This CDR3 is built from 12 residues. Germline lookup yields CDR1 SEHNR and CDR2 FQNEAQ (reference sequence). Trimming took off 3 bases at V and 6 bases at J, with 8 bases between the two ends. Full variable domain (remainder filled in from reference TRBV7-9 and TRBJ1-1): DTGVSQNPRHKITKRGQNVTFRCDPISEHNRLYWYRQTLGQGPEFLTYFQNEAQLEKSRLLSDRFSAERPKGSFSTLEIQRTEQGDSAMYLCASSFDVSEAFFGQGTRLTVV.

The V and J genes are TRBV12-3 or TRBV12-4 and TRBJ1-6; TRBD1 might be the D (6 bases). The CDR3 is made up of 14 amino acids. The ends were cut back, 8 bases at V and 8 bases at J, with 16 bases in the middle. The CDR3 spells CASRRGGPYSPLHF. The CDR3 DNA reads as TGTGCCAGCCGCCGAGGGGGTCCCTATTCACCCCTCCACTTT.

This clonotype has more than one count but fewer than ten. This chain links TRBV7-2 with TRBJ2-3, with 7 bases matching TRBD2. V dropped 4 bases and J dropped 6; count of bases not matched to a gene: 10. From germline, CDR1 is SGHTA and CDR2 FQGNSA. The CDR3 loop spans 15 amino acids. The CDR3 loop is CASSSASGPTDTQYF. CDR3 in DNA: TGTGCCAGCAGCTCAGCTAGCGGACCCACCGATACGCAGTATTTT. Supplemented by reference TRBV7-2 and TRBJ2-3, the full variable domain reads GAGVSQSPSNKVTEKGKDVELRCDPISGHTALYWYRQSLGQGLEFLIYFQGNSAPDKSGLPSDRFSAERTGGSVSTLTIQRTQQEDSAVYLCASSSASGPTDTQYFGPGTRLTVL.

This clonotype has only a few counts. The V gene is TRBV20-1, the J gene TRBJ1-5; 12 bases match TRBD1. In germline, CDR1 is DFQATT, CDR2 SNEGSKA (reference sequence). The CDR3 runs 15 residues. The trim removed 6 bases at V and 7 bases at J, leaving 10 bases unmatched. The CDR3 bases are TGCAGTGCGCCTGGGACAGGGGGCCTTGTACAGCCCCAGCATTTT. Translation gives CSAPGTGGLVQPQHF.